This TCR beta chain emerged from a study of blood T cell repertoires in COVID-19. Study overall: Whether acute or convalescent, the COVID-19 samples came from the United States, Italy and Spain. T cells, B-cell-depleted T cells, or PBMCs provided the cDNA or gDNA that served as material.

Authors' methods: How many nucleated cells were present was estimated from reference gene primer amplification. Measured with immunoSEQ multiplex PCR; TCRdb has only the in-frame clones, and not every one. V, J and clone size are those of that table, while D and trimming were read from the DNA. In the table there are fewer than 250,000 clones, more than 80% of which are singletons. V shed 3 bases and J 4 bases; nucleotides not matched to a gene: 15. The CDR3 consists of 17 residues. Germline CDR1 reads GTSNPN; CDR2 reads SVGIG (reference sequence). The chain uses TRBV30 and TRBJ1-2; TRBD1 matches 9 bases. The sequence came from a woman aged 80 or over with acute or convalescent COVID-19. Input material: peripheral blood. CDR3 DNA sequence: TGTGCCTGGAGGGGGGGACAGGGAGTATCCGGGGGCTATGGCTACACCTTC. This sequence encodes CAWRGGQGVSGGYGYTF.